Each of the 31 T cell receptor beta chains below was sequenced from the same sample in a study of blood T cells in healthy people across ages. The use of a sample-barcoded 5' primer and a J-beta primer mix characterized a second PCR of about 7 to 12 cycles. TCRdb reanalysed the 5' RACE reads using MiXCR and keeps one entry per CDR3 protein. The sample holds some 880,000 distinct CDR3 sequences, roughly 35% seen once. Sequenced input: blood. Receptors were obtained from a man aged 18 to 30 in good health.

The genes are TRBV7-2 and TRBJ1-4; the D gene is possibly TRBD1 (6 bases). Germline CDR1 SGHTA, CDR2 FQGNSA. The CDR3 totals 14 residues. Trimming pared 5 bases from V and 8 bases from J, leaving 15 bases between. As DNA, the CDR3 is TGTGCCAGCAGCGGCGGACAGACACGGGAAAAACTGTTTTTT. Its protein is CASSGGQTREKLFF. Supplemented by reference TRBV7-2 and TRBJ1-4, the full variable domain reads GAGVSQSPSNKVTEKGKDVELRCDPISGHTALYWYRQSLGQGLEFLIYFQGNSAPDKSGLPSDRFSAERTGGSVSTLTIQRTQQEDSAVYLCASSGGQTREKLFFGSGTQLSVL.

This clonotype came up a few times. J is TRBJ2-7 and V is TRBV7-6; 7 bases are shared with TRBD2. The CDR3 loop spans 16 amino acids. Germline trimming cut 2 bases from V and 0 bases from J; bases unmatched to any gene: 7. Germline V gene sequence: CDR1 SGHVS, CDR2 FNYEAQ. Here the CDR3 reads CASSLWGGDDSYEQYF. The CDR3 coding sequence is TGTGCCAGCAGCTTATGGGGGGGAGACGACTCCTACGAGCAGTACTTC.

This clonotype occurred a few times. The chain couples TRBV7-9 to TRBJ1-1; TRBD1 matches 8 bases. CDR1 and CDR2 (germline): SEHNR, FQNEAQ (reference sequence). The CDR3 sequence is 14 residues long. V was pared by 5 bases and J by 6 bases, with 8 bases of the junction left unmatched. CDR3 protein: CASSPDRERAEAFF. CDR3 DNA: TGTGCCAGCAGCCCGGACAGGGAGAGGGCTGAAGCTTTCTTT.

This clonotype was seen a few times. The chain recombines TRBV18 with TRBJ1-2; 7 bases line up with TRBD1. Germline loops: CDR1 KGHSH, CDR2 LQKENI. V shed 3 bases and J 6 bases; nucleotides not matched to a gene: 7. The CDR3 is 14 residues long. CDR3 DNA: TGTGCCAGCTCACCCAGACAGGGAACTAATGGCTACACCTTC. Amino acids: CASSPRQGTNGYTF.

This clonotype was seen at least ten times. The rearrangement joins TRBV7-2 to TRBJ2-5; D gene ambiguous. Trimming left V 1 base short and J 3 bases short, with 6 bases between. Germline V gene sequence: CDR1 SGHTA, CDR2 FQGNSA. The CDR3 is 13 amino acids. The CDR3 region is CASSLESEETQYF. The DNA for the CDR3 is TGTGCCAGCAGCTTAGAAAGCGAAGAGACCCAGTACTTC.

This clonotype has a count of ten or more. This chain connects TRBV4-3 to TRBJ1-2; tentatively, D is TRBD1 (5 bases). The length of the CDR3 is 16 residues. The V and J ends lost 0 bases and 2 bases respectively, with 13 bases between them. CDR1 is LGHNA and CDR2 is YSLEER in the germline V gene. CDR3 nucleotide sequence: TGCGCCAGCAGCCAAGATAAGGGGTGGCCAAACTATGGCTACACCTTC. Protein product: CASSQDKGWPNYGYTF.

This clonotype has more than one count but fewer than ten. V usage is TRBV20-1 and J usage is TRBJ2-2; D tentatively fits TRBD1 or TRBD2 (5 bases each). From germline, CDR1 is DFQATT and CDR2 SNEGSKA (reference sequence). This CDR3 region has 14 residues. V was trimmed by 2 bases and J by 2 bases, leaving 9 bases between them. CDR3 protein: CSARHGTNTGELFF. The DNA for the CDR3 is TGCAGTGCTAGACACGGGACCAACACCGGGGAGCTGTTTTTT.

V and J are TRBV6-4 and TRBJ2-1, with 11 bases lining up with TRBD2. Germline-derived CDR1 and CDR2 are MRHNA and SNTAGT. V shed 0 bases, J shed 5 bases, and the junction held 3 bases outside the gene matches. The CDR3 is made up of 16 amino acids. The CDR3 region is CASSDSGTSGHNEQFF. The CDR3 region has the DNA TGTGCCAGCAGTGACTCCGGGACTAGCGGACACAATGAGCAGTTCTTC.

This chain connects TRBV20-1 to TRBJ1-6; D is uncertain. Looked up from germline, CDR1 is DFQATT and CDR2 is SNEGSKA (reference sequence). Trimming removed 6 bases from V and 7 bases from J, with 16 bases in between. The CDR3 is made up of 14 amino acids. The CDR3 is CSAHRGVSNSPLHF. DNA for the CDR3: TGCAGTGCCCACCGCGGAGTTTCCAATTCACCCCTCCACTTT.

The chain joins TRBV2 to TRBJ2-4; 8 nucleotides match TRBD1. Trimming took 3 bases from V and 1 from J; bases not matched to a gene: 2. Germline values: CDR1 SNHLY, CDR2 FYNNEI. The CDR3 has 15 residues. The DNA of the CDR3 is TGTGCCAGCAGTGACCGGACAGGGGCCAAAAACATTCAGTACTTC. Translation: CASSDRTGAKNIQYF.

This clonotype showed up just a few times. V is TRBV5-5 and J is TRBJ1-2, with 8 bases matching TRBD1. Germline V gene sequence: CDR1 SGHKS, CDR2 YYEKEE (reference sequence). CDR3 length: 15 residues. With 0 bases clipped from V and 6 bases from J, the junction kept 7 bases outside the gene matches. In nucleotides, the CDR3 is TGTGCCAGCAGCTTGGTAGAGACAGGGGTGCATGGCTACACCTTC. This codes for CASSLVETGVHGYTF.

In its sample, this clonotype was seen many times. The gene calls are TRBV29-1 and TRBJ1-2; 7 positions agree with TRBD1. V was clipped by 7 bases and J by 8 bases; unmatched bases: 7. This CDR3 comprises 11 residues. The V gene's germline CDR1 is SQVTM and CDR2 ANQGSEA. CDR3 amino acids: CSAEGGAGYTF. The CDR3 nucleotides read TGCAGCGCCGAAGGGGGCGCCGGCTACACCTTC. The full variable domain, with the rest looked up from reference TRBV29-1 and TRBJ1-2, is SAVISQKPSRDICQRGTSLTIQCQVDSQVTMMFWYRQQPGQSLTLIATANQGSEATYESGFVIDKFPISRPNLTFSTLTVSNMSPEDSSIYLCSAEGGAGYTFGSGTRLTVV.

The gene calls are TRBV27 and TRBJ2-3; 9 bases match TRBD2. This CDR3 has 17 residues. The germline V gene has CDR1 MNHEY and CDR2 SMNVEV (reference sequence). The V gene end was trimmed by 4 bases and the J gene end by 1 base; junction bases not matched to a gene: 9. The CDR3 is CASSSKIKRGGTDTQYF. CDR3 nucleotide sequence: TGTGCCAGCAGTTCCAAGATTAAGCGGGGGGGCACAGATACGCAGTATTTT.

Comments on this clonotype: A junction boundary mismatches the germline segment, possibly from a read error. The chain employs TRBV6-6 and TRBJ1-5; D ambiguous. The CDR3 runs to 13 residues. The germline V gene has CDR1 MNHNY and CDR2 SVGAGI (reference sequence). The CDR3 region has the DNA TGTGCCAGCAGTCGAACACTCAATCGGCCCCAGCATTTT. This gives the protein CASSRTLNRPQHF.

This rearrangement joins TRBV6-5 to TRBJ1-6; D may be TRBD1 (6 bases). Trimming removed 0 bases at V and 0 bases at J, with 18 bases between. The CDR3 length is 20 residues. Looked up from germline, CDR1 is MNHEY and CDR2 is SVGAGI. The CDR3 spells CASSYSTSAGASSYNSPLHF. CDR3 sequence (DNA): TGTGCCAGCAGTTACTCGACGTCGGCAGGGGCGAGCTCCTATAATTCACCCCTCCACTTT.

This clonotype showed up just a few times. The V gene is TRBV7-3, the J gene TRBJ1-2; TRBD1 might be the D (5 bases). With 5 bases removed from V and 6 bases from J, the gap between germline ends came to 16 bases. The CDR3 runs to 14 residues. Germline V gives CDR1 SGHTA, CDR2 FQGTGA. CDR3 in amino acids: CASSEGPTQNGYTF. The CDR3 DNA follows: TGTGCCAGCAGCGAGGGACCGACGCAAAATGGCTACACCTTC. The whole variable domain, remainder taken from reference TRBV7-3 and TRBJ1-2, is GAGVSQTPSNKVTEKGKYVELRCDPISGHTALYWYRQSLGQGPEFLIYFQGTGAADDSGLPNDRFFAVRPEGSVSTLKIQRTERGDSAVYLCASSEGPTQNGYTFGSGTRLTVV.

On this clonotype: A junction end diverges from the germline sequence, so it may reflect a read error. This sequence joins TRBV7-2 and TRBJ2-1; D is unclear. Looked up from germline, CDR1 is SGHTA and CDR2 is FQGNSA. This CDR3 has 15 amino acids. CDR3 sequence (DNA): TGTGCCAGCAGCTTGTCGCCAATCTCCGACAATGAGCAGTTCTTC. Its protein product is CASSLSPISDNEQFF.

The V gene is TRBV7-2, the J gene TRBJ1-1, with TRBD1 matching over 10 bases. This CDR3 region has 15 residues. With V trimmed by 1 base and J by 5 bases, 4 bases remained unmatched. Germline assignment: CDR1 SGHTA and CDR2 FQGNSA. In DNA, the CDR3 is TGTGCCAGCAGCTTAGACGGGACAGGGGAAACTGAAGCTTTCTTT. This codes for CASSLDGTGETEAFF.

This rearrangement joins TRBV9 to TRBJ2-3; 8 nucleotides line up with TRBD1. The J segment lost 6 bases and the V segment lost 1 base, leaving 7 bases of the junction unmatched. This CDR3 has 15 amino acids. CDR1 is SGDLS and CDR2 is YYNGEE in the germline V gene. CDR3 DNA sequence: TGTGCCAGCAGCGTAAGGACAGGGTGGAGGGATACGCAGTATTTT. Protein: CASSVRTGWRDTQYF. The whole variable domain, remainder taken from reference TRBV9 and TRBJ2-3, is DSGVTQTPKHLITATGQRVTLRCSPRSGDLSVYWYQQSLDQGLQFLIQYYNGEERAKGNILERFSAQQFPDLHSELNLSSLELGDSALYFCASSVRTGWRDTQYFGPGTRLTVL.

The chain recombines TRBV7-2 with TRBJ1-1, with D possibly being TRBD1 (6 bases). Germline V lookup: CDR1 SGHTA, CDR2 FQGNSA. The V gene lost 5 bases and the J gene lost 2 bases, with 12 bases spanning the gap. This CDR3 comprises 14 residues. The CDR3 nucleotides read TGTGCCAGCAGCCCCAGGGGTGTTAACACTGAAGCTTTCTTT. As protein: CASSPRGVNTEAFF.

This clonotype was recorded a few times. The rearrangement uses TRBV5-5 and TRBJ1-5; TRBD1 agrees at 9 bases. Germline values: CDR1 SGHKS, CDR2 YYEKEE (reference sequence). Trimming at V came to 4 bases and at J to 0 bases, leaving 8 bases not matched to a gene. CDR3 size: 17 residues. This CDR3 is CASSPRTGDYSNQPQHF. In DNA, the CDR3 is TGTGCCAGCAGCCCCCGGACAGGGGACTATAGCAATCAGCCCCAGCATTTT.

This clonotype was observed a handful of times. The chain is built from TRBV7-2 and TRBJ1-1, with TRBD1 matching 9 bases. CDR3 length: 15 residues. CDR1 is SGHTA, CDR2 FQGNSA, per germline. Germline trimming cut 5 bases from V and 6 bases from J; bases unmatched to any gene: 10. The CDR3 DNA sequence: TGTGCCAGCAGCATCCGGACAGGGGTTCAGGCTGAAGCTTTCTTT. Translating it yields CASSIRTGVQAEAFF.

The rearrangement links TRBV20-1 to TRBJ1-1, with D perhaps TRBD1 (5 bases). Germline V gene lookup returns CDR1 DFQATT and CDR2 SNEGSKA (reference sequence). V lost 0 bases to trimming and J lost 5 bases, with 22 bases between them. CDR3 size: 17 residues. CDR3 region: CSAREWTAGRGSTEAFF. The CDR3 nucleotides are TGCAGTGCTAGAGAGTGGACCGCAGGGAGGGGTTCGACTGAAGCTTTCTTT.

This chain links TRBV29-1 with TRBJ1-1, with D perhaps matching TRBD1 (6 bases). CDR1 is SQVTM, CDR2 ANQGSEA, per germline. V lost 3 bases to trimming and J lost 5 bases, with 13 bases between them. The CDR3 runs to 13 residues. As DNA, the CDR3 is TGCAGCGTTGACAACAGGGTGAGGACTGAAGCTTTCTTT. It is translated as CSVDNRVRTEAFF.

As regards this clonotype: A much larger clonotype is one base distant, so this may be a read error. The V call is TRBV9, the J call TRBJ2-1; TRBD2 is a possible D gene (6 bases). The CDR3 runs 15 residues. Germline V CDR1 and CDR2: SGDLS, YYNGEE. V dropped 4 bases and J dropped 2 bases, with 13 bases sitting between them. CDR3 loop: CASSMGLRPYNEQFF. The CDR3 coding sequence is TGTGCCAGCAGCATGGGACTTCGCCCCTACAATGAGCAGTTCTTC.

The chain joins TRBV7-9 to TRBJ2-1, with a possible D match to TRBD2 (5 bases). V was clipped by 5 bases and J by 4 bases, with 15 bases between them. From germline, CDR1 is SEHNR and CDR2 FQNEAQ (reference sequence). The CDR3 runs to 15 residues. CDR3 sequence (DNA): TGTGCCAGCAGCCCTTCCCGGGAACTATACAATGAGCAGTTCTTC. Protein: CASSPSRELYNEQFF.

In its sample, this clonotype was seen a few times. This chain links TRBV4-3 with TRBJ2-3; perhaps TRBD1 as D (6 bases). The CDR3 runs to 15 residues. Trimming shortened V by 0 bases and J by 8 bases, and 15 bases separated the two germline ends. Per germline, CDR1 LGHNA and CDR2 YSLEER. CDR3 bases: TGCGCCAGCAGCCAAGATTCGTCTCTAGGGGGTACGCAGTATTTT. This gives the protein CASSQDSSLGGTQYF.

In regard to this clonotype: Germline and junction disagree at one end, which may indicate a read error. The chain couples TRBV7-2 to TRBJ1-2, with TRBD1 as a possible D gene (6 bases). In germline, CDR1 is SGHTA, CDR2 FQGNSA. The length of the CDR3 is 16 residues. In nucleotides, the CDR3 is TGTGCCAGCAGCTTAGGACCGGACAGTGGGCCCTATGGCTGCACCTTC. Its protein is CASSLGPDSGPYGCTF.

Turning to this clonotype: Since a much larger clone is just one base distant, this may be a read error. The chain is built from TRBV24-1 and TRBJ2-1, with 8 positions matching TRBD1. With V trimmed by 8 bases and J by 4 bases, 6 bases remained unmatched. The germline V gene encodes CDR1 KGHDR and CDR2 SFDVKD. The CDR3 length is 14 residues. CDR3 nucleotides: TGTGCCACCAATGGCGGGGACAGGTACAATGAGCAGTTCTTC. Its translation is CATNGGDRYNEQFF.

The chain uses TRBV7-9 and TRBJ1-4; the match to TRBD1 covers 7 bases. The V segment lost 4 bases and the J segment 4 bases; nucleotides outside the gene matches: 6. Germline CDR1 SEHNR, CDR2 FQNEAQ (reference sequence). The CDR3 extends over 15 amino acids. CDR3 coding DNA: TGTGCCAGCAGCTCCTCCGGGACAGTTAATGAAAAACTGTTTTTT. It codes for CASSSSGTVNEKLFF.

Details on this clonotype: Being one base from a much bigger clone, this may be a read error. The genes are TRBV29-1 and TRBJ2-5; 7 nucleotides align to TRBD1. The DNA end is more similar to TRBJ2-1, so the J call may be wrong. CDR3 length: 11 amino acids. Germline CDR1 reads SQVTM; CDR2 reads ANQGSEA. The CDR3: CSTGVEETQFF. The DNA of the CDR3 is TGCAGCACAGGGGTCGAAGAGACCCAGTTCTTC.